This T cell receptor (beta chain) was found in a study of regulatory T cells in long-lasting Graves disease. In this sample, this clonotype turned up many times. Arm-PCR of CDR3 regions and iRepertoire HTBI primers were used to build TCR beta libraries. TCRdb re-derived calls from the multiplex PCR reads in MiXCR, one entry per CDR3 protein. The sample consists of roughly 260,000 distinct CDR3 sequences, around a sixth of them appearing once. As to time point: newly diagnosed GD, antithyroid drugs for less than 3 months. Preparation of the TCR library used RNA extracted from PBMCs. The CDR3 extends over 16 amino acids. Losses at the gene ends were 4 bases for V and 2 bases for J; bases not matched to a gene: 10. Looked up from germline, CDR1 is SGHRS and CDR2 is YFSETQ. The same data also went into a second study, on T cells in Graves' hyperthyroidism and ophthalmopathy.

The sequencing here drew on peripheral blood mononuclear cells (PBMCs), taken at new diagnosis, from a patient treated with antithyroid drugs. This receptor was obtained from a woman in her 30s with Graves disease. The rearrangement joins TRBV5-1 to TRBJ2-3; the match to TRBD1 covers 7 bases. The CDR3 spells CASSPGYRGPTDTQYF. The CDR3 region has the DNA TGCGCCAGCAGCCCCGGATACAGGGGCCCCACAGATACGCAGTATTTT.